This T cell receptor (beta chain) was obtained from a study of blood T cells in healthy people across ages. Study observations and caveats: Strongly correlated with naive T cell percentage was TCR beta diversity. Age advanced and TCR beta diversity per million T cells fell, roughly linearly.

Regarding this clonotype: Its antigen is as yet unknown.

No fewer than 5.5 micrograms of total RNA were isolated from every sample. Germline CDR1 is MDHEN and CDR2 is SYDVKM. Trimming removed 3 bases from V and 10 bases from J, with 19 bases in between. The CDR3 is made up of 15 amino acids. The authors ran a second PCR of about 7 to 11 cycles using a sample-barcoded 5' primer and a J-beta primer mix. TCRdb itself ran the 5' RACE reads through MiXCR, one entry per CDR3 protein. This repertoire shows around 1,900,000 distinct CDR3 sequences, roughly 43% found once; its top ten account for around 23%. This receptor was obtained from a human donor in good health. The rearrangement joins TRBV28 to TRBJ2-1, with D perhaps TRBD2 (7 bases). The sequencing sample was made of blood. This CDR3 is CASSFQGTGGYEQFF. DNA for the CDR3: TGTGCCAGCAGTTTTCAGGGGACGGGGGGCTACGAGCAGTTCTTC.